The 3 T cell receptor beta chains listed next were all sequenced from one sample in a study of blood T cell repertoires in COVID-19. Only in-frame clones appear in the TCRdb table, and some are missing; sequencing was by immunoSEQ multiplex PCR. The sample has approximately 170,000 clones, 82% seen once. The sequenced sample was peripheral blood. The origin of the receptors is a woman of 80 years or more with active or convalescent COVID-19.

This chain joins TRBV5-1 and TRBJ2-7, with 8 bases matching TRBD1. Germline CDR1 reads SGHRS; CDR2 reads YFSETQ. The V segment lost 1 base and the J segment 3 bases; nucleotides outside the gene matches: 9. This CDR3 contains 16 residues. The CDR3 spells CASSLLSGQVYYEQYF. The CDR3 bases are TGCGCCAGCAGCTTGCTGTCGGGACAGGTCTACTACGAGCAGTACTTC.

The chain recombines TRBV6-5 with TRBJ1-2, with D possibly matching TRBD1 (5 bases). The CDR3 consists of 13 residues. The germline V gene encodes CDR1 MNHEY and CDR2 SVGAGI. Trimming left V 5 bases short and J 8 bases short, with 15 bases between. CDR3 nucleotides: TGTGCCAGCAGTCCGTTTCAGGGTGGCGGCTACACCTTC. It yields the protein CASSPFQGGGYTF.

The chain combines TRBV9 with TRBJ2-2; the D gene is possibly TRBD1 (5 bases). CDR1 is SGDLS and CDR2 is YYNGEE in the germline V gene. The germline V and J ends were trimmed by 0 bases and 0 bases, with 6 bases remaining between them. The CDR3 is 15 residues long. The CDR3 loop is CASSVADTNTGELFF. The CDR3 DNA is TGTGCCAGCAGCGTAGCGGACACGAACACCGGGGAGCTGTTTTTT.